Each of the 10 T cell receptor beta chains below was sequenced from the same sample in a study of patients and donors after allogeneic stem cell transplantation. From the RT-PCR reads, TCRdb called clonotypes with MiXCR, one entry per CDR3 protein. The sample contains over 200,000 distinct CDR3 sequences, less than 50% of which appear only once. The sequenced sample consisted of blood, either unsorted or a sorted T cell fraction (not recorded which). The receptors shown here come from a human donor who was either an allogeneic HSCT recipient or a stem cell or donor lymphocyte infusion donor (not recorded which). It is not recorded whose cells these are; they may come from a transplant donor.

The chain uses TRBV30 and TRBJ2-5; unclear D gene. Trimming shortened V by 4 bases and J by 5 bases, and 8 bases separated the two germline ends. The CDR3 is 11 amino acids. CDR1 GTSNPN and CDR2 SVGIG come from the germline V gene (reference sequence). The CDR3: CAWKLDETQYF. CDR3 sequence (DNA): TGTGCCTGGAAGCTTGATGAGACCCAGTACTTC.

This clonotype was counted only a few times. The chain employs TRBV18 and TRBJ1-2, with a tentative D call TRBD1 (6 bases). CDR3 length: 15 amino acids. Germline lookup yields CDR1 KGHSH and CDR2 LQKENI. The germline V and J ends were trimmed by 0 bases and 3 bases, with 11 bases remaining between them. The DNA of the CDR3 is TGTGCCAGCTCACCACCGGGGGGGCGCGACTATGGCTACACCTTC. Translation: CASSPPGGRDYGYTF.

The V call is TRBV27, the J call TRBJ1-6; possible D gene TRBD1, 6 bases. CDR3 size: 16 residues. CDR1 and CDR2 (germline): MNHEY, SMNVEV (reference sequence). Between the trimmed V and J ends, which lost 1 base and 10 bases, there was a span of 17 bases. The chain's CDR3 is CASSLWGIRGRSPLHF. The CDR3 DNA reads TGTGCCAGCAGTTTATGGGGTATCAGGGGAAGATCACCCCTCCACTTT.

V gene TRBV5-1 combines with J gene TRBJ2-5; D unclear. The CDR3 is made up of 14 amino acids. V lost 3 bases and J 1 base, leaving 10 bases between the germline ends. Germline-derived CDR1 and CDR2 are SGHRS and YFSETQ. CDR3 in amino acids: CASSYSTFQETQYF. For the CDR3, the DNA is TGCGCCAGCAGCTATTCTACATTCCAAGAGACCCAGTACTTC.

This clonotype was counted a few times. V gene TRBV29-1 combines with J gene TRBJ1-4; 7 bases are a match to TRBD1. The germline V gene has CDR1 SQVTM and CDR2 ANQGSEA. CDR3 length equals 14 residues. V shed 5 bases, J shed 3 bases, and the junction held 6 bases outside the gene matches. CDR3: CSVLSRGSNEKLFF. The CDR3 DNA reads TGCAGCGTTTTGTCCAGGGGGTCTAATGAAAAACTGTTTTTT.

This clonotype was recorded a few times. The chain recombines TRBV20-1 with TRBJ1-1, with D unclear. The V gene's germline CDR1 is DFQATT and CDR2 SNEGSKA (reference sequence). The CDR3 is 13 residues long. V lost 4 bases and J lost 2, with 11 bases in between. The CDR3 region has the DNA TGCAGTGCTATAAGTCAGATAAACACTGAAGCTTTCTTT. It codes for CSAISQINTEAFF.

The chain links TRBV3-1 to TRBJ1-1; 9 nucleotides align to TRBD1. The CDR3 is 15 residues long. CDR1 and CDR2 from the germline V gene are LGHDT and YNNKEL (reference sequence). The V and J ends lost 0 bases and 8 bases, in that order; junction bases with no gene match: 7. CDR3 in amino acids: CASSQEGTGFSEAFF. CDR3 in DNA: TGTGCCAGCAGCCAAGAAGGGACAGGGTTTTCGGAAGCTTTCTTT.

The chain links TRBV3-1 to TRBJ2-7; TRBD2 matches at 7 bases. The V gene end was trimmed by 2 bases and the J gene end by 0 bases; junction bases not matched to a gene: 10. The CDR3 contains 17 residues. Germline lookup yields CDR1 LGHDT and CDR2 YNNKEL (reference sequence). CDR3 nucleotide sequence: TGTGCCAGCAGCCAACCCTATGGAGCTAGCGGCTCCTACGAGCAGTACTTC. Translation gives CASSQPYGASGSYEQYF.

Ten or more counts support this clonotype. The CDR3 sequence is CSARQAGYYGYTF. The CDR3 bases are TGCAGTGCTAGACAAGCAGGATACTATGGCTACACCTTC. The V call is TRBV20-1, the J call TRBJ1-2; D is unclear. The CDR3 consists of 13 residues. Trimming left V 2 bases short and J 3 bases short, with 10 bases between. Looked up from germline, CDR1 is DFQATT and CDR2 is SNEGSKA (reference sequence).

J is TRBJ1-6 and V is TRBV10-3; TRBD1 might be the D (5 bases). The V gene's germline CDR1 is ENHRY and CDR2 SYGVKD. The CDR3 consists of 16 residues. Trimming removed 0 bases from V and 2 bases from J, with 8 bases in between. DNA of the CDR3: TGTGCCATCAGTGAGTCGGGGGGGACCTATAATTCACCCCTCCACTTT. The encoded protein is CAISESGGTYNSPLHF.